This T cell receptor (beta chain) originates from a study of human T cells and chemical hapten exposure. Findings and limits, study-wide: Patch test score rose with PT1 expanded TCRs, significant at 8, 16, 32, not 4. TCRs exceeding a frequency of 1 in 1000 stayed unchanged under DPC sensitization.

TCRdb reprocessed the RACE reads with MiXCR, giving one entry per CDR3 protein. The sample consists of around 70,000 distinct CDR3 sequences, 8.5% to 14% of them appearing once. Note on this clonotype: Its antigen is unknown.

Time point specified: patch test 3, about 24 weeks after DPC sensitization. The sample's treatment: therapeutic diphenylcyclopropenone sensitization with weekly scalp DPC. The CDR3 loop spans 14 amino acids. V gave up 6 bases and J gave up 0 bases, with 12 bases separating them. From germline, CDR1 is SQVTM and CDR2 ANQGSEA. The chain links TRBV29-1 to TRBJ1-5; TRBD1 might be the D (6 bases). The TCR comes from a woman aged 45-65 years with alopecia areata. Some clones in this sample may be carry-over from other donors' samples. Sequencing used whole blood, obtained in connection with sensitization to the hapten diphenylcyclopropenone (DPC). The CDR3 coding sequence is TGCAGCGTCGGGGCAGGGGTTAGCAATCAGCCCCAGCATTTT. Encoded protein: CSVGAGVSNQPQHF.